This TCR beta chain was obtained from a study of T cells in Graves' hyperthyroidism and ophthalmopathy. Researchers defined stable Graves' hyperthyroidism as no ophthalmopathy progression within 18 months. Notes on the study in general: It was a median 6.5 months before onset that the model predicted ophthalmopathy. Using 13 V-J features, a model discriminated ophthalmopathy from stable hyperthyroidism. Blood also showed most of the thyroid clonotypes that were expanded above 0.001.

RNA transcripts provided the source from which TCR beta CDR3 regions were amplified. The TCR CDR3 was amplified in a first-round RT-PCR using the HTBI primer set. TCRdb recomputed calls from the multiplex PCR reads with MiXCR, one row per CDR3 protein. The sample holds around 97,000 distinct CDR3 sequences; approximately 50% are singletons and the top ten take approximately 27%. Ten or more counts support this clonotype. What it binds is unknown. The CDR3 has 12 residues. The germline V and J ends were trimmed by 4 bases and 4 bases, with 8 bases remaining between them. The germline CDR1 and CDR2 sequences are SGHTA and FQGNSA.

The source is a man in his forties with Graves' hyperthyroidism. The sequenced sample was blood. The chain couples TRBV7-2 to TRBJ2-7; D perhaps matches TRBD1 (6 bases). CDR3 nucleotides: TGTGCCAGCAGCTCGCAGGGGTACGAGCAGTACTTC. This encodes CASSSQGYEQYF.